Following are 23 T cell receptor beta chains from one sample sequenced in a study of Ad26.COV2.S vaccination and SARS-CoV-2 variants. The treatment: some 20 received Ad26.COV2.S at low or high dose, single or two shots; several received placebo; per-sample allocation not given. Day 63 after the first injection of vaccine or placebo was the sampling time. Clones were sequenced by immunoSEQ multiplex PCR, and TCRdb holds only the in-frame ones, with some missing. The data contain roughly 420,000 clones, 70% to 90% of them seen just once; the ten biggest clones take up around 3.6%. The sample was peripheral blood, taken in a trial of Ad26.COV2.S vaccine versus placebo. The source of these receptors is a person aged 18 to 65 who received the Ad26.COV2.S COVID-19 vaccine or a placebo.

J is TRBJ2-3 and V is TRBV5-1, with D perhaps matching TRBD1 or TRBD2 (6 bases each). The ends were cut back, 5 bases at V and 0 bases at J, with 16 bases in the middle. CDR3 length: 16 amino acids. CDR1 is SGHRS, CDR2 YFSETQ, per germline. The CDR3 bases are TGCGCCAGCAGAGGGCAAAGGGGGAGGAGCACAGATACGCAGTATTTT. Its protein is CASRGQRGRSTDTQYF. Complete variable domain (other parts from reference TRBV5-1 and TRBJ2-3): KAGVTQTPRYLIKTRGQQVTLSCSPISGHRSVSWYQQTPGQGLQFLFEYFSETQRNKGNFPGRFSGRQFSNSRSEMNVSTLELGDSALYLCASRGQRGRSTDTQYFGPGTRLTVL.

This clone has a single count. This chain links TRBV2 with TRBJ2-5; D may be TRBD2 (6 bases). The CDR3 sequence is 16 residues long. Germline CDR1 and CDR2: SNHLY and FYNNEI. V lost 3 bases to trimming and J lost 2 bases, with 16 bases between them. CDR3 DNA: TGTGCCAGCAGTGAGCTTGGTAGCGGATTACAAGAGACCCAGTACTTC. Its translation: CASSELGSGLQETQYF.

V gene TRBV28 combines with J gene TRBJ1-5; 10 positions match TRBD1. CDR3 length: 13 amino acids. CDR1 is MDHEN and CDR2 is SYDVKM in the germline V gene. Losses at the gene ends were 9 bases for V and 7 bases for J; bases not matched to a gene: 6. CDR3 protein: CASSTGGGQPQHF. The DNA for the CDR3 is TGTGCCAGTTCGACAGGGGGCGGGCAGCCCCAGCATTTT.

This chain links TRBV5-1 with TRBJ2-2; D perhaps matches TRBD1 (5 bases). V dropped 5 bases and J dropped 6 bases, with 17 bases sitting between them. There are 15 residues in the CDR3. Germline V CDR1 and CDR2: SGHRS, YFSETQ. DNA of the CDR3: TGCGCCAGCAGGGCGAACAGGCCCGAGGCCGGGGAGCTGTTTTTT. It is translated as CASRANRPEAGELFF.

The chain is built from TRBV23-1 and TRBJ1-4, with 10 nucleotides matching TRBD1. TRBV23-1 qualifies as an ORF whose function is uncertain. Losses at the gene ends were 10 bases for V and 7 bases for J; bases not matched to a gene: 15. The CDR3 consists of 16 residues. The DNA for the CDR3 is TGCGCCACCCCCCGACAGGGGGCAAGGCAGGGTGAAAAACTGTTTTTT. It yields the protein CATPRQGARQGEKLFF.

This chain links TRBV9 with TRBJ1-6, with a tentative D call TRBD1 (6 bases). The length of the CDR3 is 15 residues. The germline V gene encodes CDR1 SGDLS and CDR2 YYNGEE. V lost 3 bases and J lost 8, with 15 bases in between. CDR3 sequence: CASSDAQGPHSPLHF. The CDR3 nucleotides read TGTGCCAGCAGCGATGCCCAGGGGCCCCATTCACCCCTCCACTTT.

This chain links TRBV18 with TRBJ2-5; 8 nucleotides line up with TRBD2. CDR1 and CDR2 (germline): KGHSH, LQKENI. The CDR3 covers 16 residues. Trimming cost V 6 bases and J 5 bases; bases outside gene matches: 14. In DNA, the CDR3 is TGTGCCAGCTCCCCCCTAGCTCGACCGGGAGGGGAGACCCAGTACTTC. It translates to CASSPLARPGGETQYF.

The rearrangement uses TRBV2 and TRBJ2-7, with TRBD1 matching 7 bases. This CDR3 is 15 amino acids long. CDR1 and CDR2 (germline): SNHLY, FYNNEI. The trim removed 2 bases at V and 2 bases at J, leaving 6 bases unmatched. CDR3 nucleotides: TGTGCCAGCAGTGAACGGGGCAGGGGGACCTACGAGCAGTACTTC. It is translated as CASSERGRGTYEQYF.

The rearrangement links TRBV5-1 to TRBJ1-2; 10 bases match TRBD1. Unmatched junction bases numbered 10, after V lost 4 bases and J lost 7 bases. CDR1 is SGHRS, CDR2 YFSETQ, per germline. This CDR3 spans 15 amino acids. The CDR3 DNA follows: TGCGCCAGCAGCCCGGTCGCCGGGACAGGGGTTGGCTACACCTTC. It yields the protein CASSPVAGTGVGYTF. Using reference TRBV5-1 and TRBJ1-2 for the parts outside the CDR3, the full variable domain is KAGVTQTPRYLIKTRGQQVTLSCSPISGHRSVSWYQQTPGQGLQFLFEYFSETQRNKGNFPGRFSGRQFSNSRSEMNVSTLELGDSALYLCASSPVAGTGVGYTFGSGTRLTVV.

This chain uses TRBV19 with TRBJ2-7; TRBD1 matches at 12 bases. This CDR3 spans 18 amino acids. V shed 5 bases and J 4 bases; nucleotides not matched to a gene: 15. Per germline, CDR1 LNHDA and CDR2 SQIVND (reference sequence). The CDR3 DNA reads as TGTGCCAGTAGTTCCACCTCTAACCGGGACAGGGGGCTTTACGAGCAGTACTTC. It translates to CASSSTSNRDRGLYEQYF.

CDR3 in amino acids: CACKGDGSYNEQFF. CDR3 DNA: TGTGCCTGTAAGGGGGACGGCTCCTACAATGAGCAGTTCTTC. The chain uses TRBV2 and TRBJ2-1; tentative D call: TRBD1 (6 bases). V was clipped by 11 bases and J by 0 bases, with 14 bases between them. The germline V gene has CDR1 SNHLY and CDR2 FYNNEI. The CDR3 length is 14 residues.

This sequence joins TRBV7-9 and TRBJ2-1; TRBD2 aligns across 9 bases. Germline CDR1 is SEHNR and CDR2 is FQNEAQ (reference sequence). The CDR3 covers 18 residues. V shed 5 bases and J 0 bases; nucleotides not matched to a gene: 11. This CDR3 is CASSTLAGRTSSYNEQFF. The CDR3 bases are TGTGCCAGCAGCACACTAGCGGGCCGTACAAGCTCCTACAATGAGCAGTTCTTC. Combining the CDR3 with reference TRBV7-9 and TRBJ2-1 gives the whole variable domain DTGVSQNPRHKITKRGQNVTFRCDPISEHNRLYWYRQTLGQGPEFLTYFQNEAQLEKSRLLSDRFSAERPKGSFSTLEIQRTEQGDSAMYLCASSTLAGRTSSYNEQFFGPGTRLTVL.

The gene calls are TRBV5-1 and TRBJ1-4; D may be TRBD1 (6 bases). Trimming took off 2 bases at V and 0 bases at J, with 17 bases between the two ends. Germline CDR1 SGHRS, CDR2 YFSETQ. The CDR3 loop spans 18 amino acids. The DNA of the CDR3 is TGCGCCAGCAGCTTAACGGGACACCAAGCGTCAACTAATGAAAAACTGTTTTTT. It is translated as CASSLTGHQASTNEKLFF.

V usage is TRBV6-4 and J usage is TRBJ2-3; D may be TRBD2 (7 bases). The CDR3 extends over 14 amino acids. The germline V and J ends were trimmed by 6 bases and 6 bases, with 16 bases remaining between them. Germline V gene data show CDR1 as MRHNA and CDR2 as SNTAGT. The CDR3 protein is CASSARGAADTQYF. The DNA of the CDR3 is TGTGCCAGCAGCGCACGGGGGGCCGCGGATACGCAGTATTTT.

The rearrangement uses TRBV6-6 and TRBJ2-7, with no clear D. CDR3 length equals 13 residues. Germline V lookup: CDR1 MNHNY, CDR2 SVGAGI (reference sequence). Trimming took 6 bases from V and 2 from J, leaving 11 bases between them. In nucleotides, the CDR3 is TGTGCCAGCAGCCACCCAAGACCCTACGAGCAGTACTTC. Residues: CASSHPRPYEQYF.

This sequence joins TRBV6-5 and TRBJ2-5, with D possibly TRBD1 on 5 matching bases. Germline values: CDR1 MNHEY, CDR2 SVGAGI. V lost 5 bases and J 5 bases, leaving 18 bases between the germline ends. The CDR3 loop spans 15 amino acids. CDR3 protein: CASSQPGAPLETQYF. In DNA form, the CDR3 reads TGTGCCAGCAGTCAGCCTGGGGCCCCGCTGGAGACCCAGTACTTC.

The chain couples TRBV7-9 to TRBJ1-1; D gene unclear. This CDR3 is built from 12 residues. V was pared by 6 bases and J by 2 bases, with 7 bases between. Germline CDR1 reads SEHNR; CDR2 reads FQNEAQ (reference sequence). CDR3 amino acids: CASRIGNTEAFF. CDR3 sequence (DNA): TGTGCCAGCAGGATAGGCAACACTGAAGCTTTCTTT.

The gene calls are TRBV28 and TRBJ2-7; weak D call: TRBD2 (5 bases). V lost 2 bases, J lost 4 bases, and 9 bases lay in between. Germline lookup yields CDR1 MDHEN and CDR2 SYDVKM. This CDR3 has 13 amino acids. As DNA, the CDR3 is TGTGCCAGCAGTTTAGGCAGAGGGTACGAGCAGTACTTC. Its translation is CASSLGRGYEQYF.

The CDR3: CASSFVGGYQETQYF. In nucleotides, the CDR3 is TGTGCCAGCAGCTTCGTGGGGGGATACCAAGAGACCCAGTACTTC. V usage is TRBV5-5 and J usage is TRBJ2-5; D perhaps matches TRBD2 (6 bases). The CDR3 runs 15 residues. Germline CDR1 is SGHKS and CDR2 is YYEKEE (reference sequence). The ends were cut back, 2 bases at V and 0 bases at J, with 11 bases in the middle. The entire variable domain, with the rest obtained from reference TRBV5-5 and TRBJ2-5, is as follows: DAGVTQSPTHLIKTRGQQVTLRCSPISGHKSVSWYQQVLGQGPQFIFQYYEKEERGRGNFPDRFSARQFPNYSSELNVNALLLGDSALYLCASSFVGGYQETQYFGPGTRLLVL.

In its sample, this clone was seen once. This rearrangement joins TRBV7-9 to TRBJ2-2; D is perhaps TRBD2 (6 bases). Deletions cut 3 bases from V and 7 bases from J, with 21 bases between. Per germline, CDR1 SEHNR and CDR2 FQNEAQ (reference sequence). The CDR3 consists of 17 residues. CDR3 region: CASSFRRGRPGSGELFF. DNA of the CDR3: TGTGCCAGCAGCTTCCGGAGGGGACGGCCCGGTAGCGGGGAGCTGTTTTTT.

The chain links TRBV7-2 to TRBJ1-2, with TRBD1 matching over 7 bases. This CDR3 region has 15 residues. CDR1 is SGHTA and CDR2 is FQGNSA in the germline V gene. The V gene end was trimmed by 0 bases and the J gene end by 4 bases; junction bases not matched to a gene: 5. The CDR3 DNA is TGTGCCAGCAGCTTAGCGGAGGGGGCCGGCTATGGCTACACCTTC. It is translated as CASSLAEGAGYGYTF. Based on the CDR3 plus reference TRBV7-2 and TRBJ1-2, the full variable domain is GAGVSQSPSNKVTEKGKDVELRCDPISGHTALYWYRQSLGQGLEFLIYFQGNSAPDKSGLPSDRFSAERTGGSVSTLTIQRTQQEDSAVYLCASSLAEGAGYGYTFGSGTRLTVV.

This clone has only one observation. The chain is built from TRBV19 and TRBJ1-2; a possible D gene is TRBD1 (5 bases). Looked up from germline, CDR1 is LNHDA and CDR2 is SQIVND (reference sequence). CDR3 size: 14 residues. V was trimmed by 9 bases and J by 0 bases, leaving 14 bases between them. The chain's CDR3 is CASNGDGSNYGYTF. DNA of the CDR3: TGTGCCAGCAACGGGGACGGATCTAACTATGGCTACACCTTC.

This sequence joins TRBV10-3 and TRBJ1-6; D might be TRBD1 (6 bases). CDR1 is ENHRY, CDR2 SYGVKD, per germline. V lost 4 bases and J lost 8, with 15 bases in between. The CDR3 covers 15 residues. The chain's CDR3 is CAISGGHRIDSPLHF. DNA for the CDR3: TGTGCCATCAGTGGGGGACACCGGATCGATTCACCCCTCCACTTT.